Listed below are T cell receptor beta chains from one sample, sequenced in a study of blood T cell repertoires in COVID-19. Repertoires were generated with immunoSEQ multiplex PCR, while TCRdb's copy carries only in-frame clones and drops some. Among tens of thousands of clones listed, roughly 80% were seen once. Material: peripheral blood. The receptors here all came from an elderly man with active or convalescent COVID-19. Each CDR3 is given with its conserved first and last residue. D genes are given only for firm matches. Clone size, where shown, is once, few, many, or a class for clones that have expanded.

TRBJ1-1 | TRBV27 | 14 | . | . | CASSRYRENTEAFF | TGTGCCAGCAGTCGATACAGAGAGAACACTGAAGCTTTCTTT
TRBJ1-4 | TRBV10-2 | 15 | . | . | CASSESDTSNEKLFF | TGCGCCAGCAGTGAGTCGGACACTTCTAATGAAAAACTGTTTTTT
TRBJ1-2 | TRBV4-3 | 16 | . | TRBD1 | CASSQEWDRKGYGYTF | TGCGCCAGCAGCCAAGAATGGGACAGGAAGGGCTATGGCTACACCTTC
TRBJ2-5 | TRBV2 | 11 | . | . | CARKVEETQYF | TGTGCCAGAAAGGTGGAGGAGACCCAGTACTTC
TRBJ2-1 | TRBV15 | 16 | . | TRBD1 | CATSREEGQGDNEQFF | TGTGCCACCAGCAGAGAGGAGGGACAGGGTGACAATGAGCAGTTCTTC
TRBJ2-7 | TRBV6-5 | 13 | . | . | CASSYSASYEQYF | TGTGCCAGCAGTTACTCGGCCTCCTACGAGCAGTACTTC
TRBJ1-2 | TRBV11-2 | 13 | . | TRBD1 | CASSPDRGRGYTF | TGTGCCAGCAGCCCAGACAGGGGTCGCGGCTACACCTTC
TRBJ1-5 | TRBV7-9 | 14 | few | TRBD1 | CASSNSTGNQPQHF | TGTGCCAGCAGCAACTCGACAGGGAATCAGCCCCAGCATTTT
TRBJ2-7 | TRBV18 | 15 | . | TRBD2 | CASSAGGTSSYEQYF | TGTGCCAGCTCCGCGGGGGGGACGAGCTCCTACGAGCAGTACTTC
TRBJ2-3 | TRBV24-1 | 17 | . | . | CATSDSNTGLGTDTQYF | TGTGCCACCAGTGATTCCAACACAGGTTTGGGCACAGATACGCAGTATTTT
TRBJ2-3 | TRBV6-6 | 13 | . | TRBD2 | CASSYSGTSVMHF | TGTGCCAGCAGTTACTCTGGGACTAGCGTAATGCATTTT
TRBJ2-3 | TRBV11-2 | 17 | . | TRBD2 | CASSLPLAGLNTDTQYF | TGTGCCAGCAGCTTGCCTCTAGCGGGCCTAAACACAGATACGCAGTATTTT
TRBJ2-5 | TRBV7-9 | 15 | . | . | CASSLELRYQETQYF | TGTGCCAGCAGCTTAGAGCTACGGTACCAAGAGACCCAGTACTTC
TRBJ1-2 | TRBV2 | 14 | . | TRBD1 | CASIPPTGAYGYTF | TGTGCCAGCATCCCACCGACAGGGGCTTATGGCTACACCTTC